This record concerns one T cell receptor (beta chain) sequence. Its cognate antigen is unknown. Random hexamers primed reverse transcription of roughly 0.45 to 1 ug RNA. The immunoSEQ assay covered 54 Vbeta and 13 Jbeta segments for CDR3. TCRdb reprocessed the immunoSEQ multiplex PCR reads with MiXCR, giving one entry per CDR3 protein. The sample carries approximately 210,000 distinct CDR3 sequences, roughly 96% recorded once. Sequencing of TCR beta covered CD8+ and CD4+ T cells obtained from blood. Per the germline V gene, CDR1 is MNHEY and CDR2 is SVGAGI. The V gene end was trimmed by 2 bases and the J gene end by 4 bases; junction bases not matched to a gene: 11. This CDR3 region has 17 residues. These data belong to a study of CD8 T cells in Susac syndrome. General study points: The study recognized that its TCR sequencing and HLA analysis covered a relatively small number of individuals.

The chain links TRBV6-5 to TRBJ2-7, with 10 nucleotides matching TRBD1. The material sequenced was CD4+ T cells from PBMCs. The sequence came from a human donor with multiple sclerosis. The CDR3 region has the DNA TGTGCCAGCAGTTACCGTAATCCGGGACAGGGGAATTACGAGCAGTACTTC. Its translation: CASSYRNPGQGNYEQYF.